This passage covers 19 T cell receptor beta chains from one sample sequenced in a study of shared clonotypes between healthy human individuals. Clones were read by immunoSEQ multiplex PCR, and TCRdb kept only the in-frame ones, dropping some. The sample lists roughly 640,000 clones, around 67% occurring once. The sequencing sample was made of memory CD4+ T cells sorted from blood. Noted subset: CD45RA-negative fraction. The receptors shown here come from a woman younger than 45 in good health.

The V gene is TRBV30, the J gene TRBJ2-3; a possible D gene is TRBD2 (5 bases). The CDR3 consists of 13 residues. Germline assignment: CDR1 GTSNPN and CDR2 SVGIG (reference sequence). V was pared by 3 bases and J by 0 bases, with 7 bases between. The DNA for the CDR3 is TGTGCCTGGAGCGGCGGGAGCACAGATACGCAGTATTTT. Its protein product is CAWSGGSTDTQYF.

This chain links TRBV20-1 with TRBJ1-2; D is perhaps TRBD1 (6 bases). Trimming removed 5 bases at V and 8 bases at J, with 6 bases between. Germline V gene lookup returns CDR1 DFQATT and CDR2 SNEGSKA (reference sequence). This CDR3 has 9 residues. The CDR3 nucleotides are TGCAGTGCTGGGGGCGGCTACACCTTC. It is translated as CSAGGGYTF.

The chain joins TRBV27 to TRBJ1-2, with D maybe TRBD1 (5 bases). Germline values: CDR1 MNHEY, CDR2 SMNVEV (reference sequence). Trimming stripped 5 bases from V and 7 bases from J, with 14 bases between. CDR3 size: 13 residues. CDR3 coding DNA: TGTGCCAGCAGTACAGCGGGGGGTTTTGGCTACACCTTC. Translation: CASSTAGGFGYTF.

V usage is TRBV5-1 and J usage is TRBJ2-7, with a weak D call TRBD2 (6 bases). The CDR3 length is 14 residues. Between the trimmed V and J ends, which lost 1 base and 2 bases, there was a span of 10 bases. CDR1 is SGHRS and CDR2 is YFSETQ in the germline V gene. The CDR3 protein is CASSLTSQTYEQYF. For the CDR3, the DNA is TGCGCCAGCAGCTTGACTAGCCAGACCTACGAGCAGTACTTC.

V gene TRBV19 combines with J gene TRBJ2-1; no reliable D call. Germline V gene data show CDR1 as LNHDA and CDR2 as SQIVND (reference sequence). V gave up 6 bases and J gave up 1 base, with 13 bases separating them. The CDR3 runs 15 residues. DNA for the CDR3: TGTGCCAGTAGGGAAGCTCCTCGATCCTACAATGAGCAGTTCTTC. This codes for CASREAPRSYNEQFF.

The chain has TRBV4-1 and TRBJ1-1; no reliable D call. With 1 base removed from V and 3 bases from J, the gap between germline ends came to 12 bases. The CDR3 runs 15 residues. Per germline, CDR1 MGHRA and CDR2 YSYEKL. DNA of the CDR3: TGCGCCAGCAGCCAAGGCGTGACTAGGGACACTGAAGCTTTCTTT. This encodes CASSQGVTRDTEAFF.

This clone was seen only a few times. V is TRBV11-3 and J is TRBJ2-7; unclear D gene. The germline V gene has CDR1 SGHNT and CDR2 YENEEA. V shed 1 base and J shed 7 bases, with 8 bases lying between them. The CDR3 consists of 12 residues. The CDR3 region is CASSLGGREQYF. The CDR3 DNA reads as TGTGCCAGCAGCTTAGGAGGACGGGAGCAGTACTTC.

The J gene is TRBJ2-5, the V gene TRBV9; TRBD2 agrees at 8 bases. CDR1 and CDR2 from the germline V gene are SGDLS and YYNGEE. The CDR3 contains 14 residues. After removal of 0 bases from V and 5 bases from J, the junction contained 3 bases not matched to a gene. CDR3 coding DNA: TGTGCCAGCAGCGTAGCGGGAGGGCTGGAGACCCAGTACTTC. Its translation is CASSVAGGLETQYF.

The chain carries TRBV11-2 and TRBJ2-4; D is uncertain. The CDR3 totals 13 residues. The germline CDR1 and CDR2 sequences are SGHAT and FQNNGV. Trimming took off 7 bases at V and 0 bases at J, with 7 bases between the two ends. In DNA form, the CDR3 reads TGTGCCAGCAAAAGTATAGCCAAAAACATTCAGTACTTC. Translating it yields CASKSIAKNIQYF.

This clone was seen a single time. This chain joins TRBV6-4 and TRBJ2-1, with 12 nucleotides matching TRBD2. The CDR3 runs 16 residues. The germline CDR1 and CDR2 sequences are MRHNA and SNTAGT. Germline trimming cut 4 bases from V and 11 bases from J; bases unmatched to any gene: 12. CDR3 DNA: TGTGCCAGCAGTGCAGGCGGGACTAGCGGGCAACCTAAGCAGTTCTTC. It is translated as CASSAGGTSGQPKQFF.

This clone was recorded once. The chain joins TRBV4-2 to TRBJ1-1; D is uncertain. V was cut by 1 base and J by 1 base, with 10 bases left in between. The CDR3 is 15 residues long. Looked up from germline, CDR1 is LGHNA and CDR2 is YNFKEQ. The CDR3 reads CASSQGAVTNTEAFF. In nucleotides, the CDR3 is TGTGCCAGCAGCCAAGGGGCAGTAACGAACACTGAAGCTTTCTTT.

V gene TRBV27 combines with J gene TRBJ2-2; D ambiguous. Trimming removed 0 bases at V and 0 bases at J, with 11 bases between. Per the germline V gene, CDR1 is MNHEY and CDR2 is SMNVEV (reference sequence). The CDR3 runs to 17 residues. CDR3 nucleotides: TGTGCCAGCAGTTTATCGTCGGCAGGTGCGAACACCGGGGAGCTGTTTTTT. Translated, it gives CASSLSSAGANTGELFF.

The rearrangement links TRBV14 to TRBJ2-1; D gene uncertain. CDR1 and CDR2 (germline): SGHDN, FVKESK. The length of the CDR3 is 16 residues. V was pared by 1 base and J by 2 bases, with 12 bases between. CDR3 nucleotides: TGTGCCAGCAGCCAAGGGAAAAGCGTCGCCTACAATGAGCAGTTCTTC. Its translation: CASSQGKSVAYNEQFF.

This sequence joins TRBV11-3 and TRBJ2-5; tentatively, D is TRBD1 or TRBD2 (5 bases each). Germline-derived CDR1 and CDR2 are SGHNT and YENEEA. Between the trimmed V and J ends, which lost 0 bases and 5 bases, there was a span of 13 bases. The CDR3 extends over 15 amino acids. The CDR3 here is CASSLEPGSWETQYF. The CDR3 DNA sequence: TGTGCCAGCAGCTTAGAGCCAGGGAGTTGGGAGACCCAGTACTTC.

Only one count was recorded for this clone. The genes are TRBV19 and TRBJ1-4; D is undetermined. Germline CDR1 LNHDA, CDR2 SQIVND (reference sequence). There are 12 residues in the CDR3. V was pared by 3 bases and J by 6 bases, with 5 bases between. CDR3 in DNA: TGTGCCAGTAGTATTCAACATGAAAAACTGTTTTTT. This gives the protein CASSIQHEKLFF. Variable domain in full (rest from reference TRBV19 and TRBJ1-4): DGGITQSPKYLFRKEGQNVTLSCEQNLNHDAMYWYRQDPGQGLRLIYYSQIVNDFQKGDIAEGYSVSREKKESFPLTVTSAQKNPTAFYLCASSIQHEKLFFGSGTQLSVL.

V is TRBV5-6 and J is TRBJ1-3; D perhaps matches TRBD1 (5 bases). Trimming took 3 bases from V and 2 from J, leaving 9 bases between them. The CDR3 runs 14 residues. The germline V gene has CDR1 SGHDT and CDR2 YYEEEE. CDR3 sequence reads: CASSSGMAGNTIYF. CDR3 nucleotide sequence: TGTGCCAGCAGCTCAGGGATGGCTGGAAACACCATATATTTT.

The genes are TRBV7-6 and TRBJ1-5; D unresolved. V dropped 4 bases and J dropped 6 bases, with 10 bases sitting between them. Germline CDR1 SGHVS, CDR2 FNYEAQ. CDR3 size: 13 residues. The CDR3 sequence is CASSSGVAQPQHF. For the CDR3, the DNA is TGTGCCAGCAGCTCGGGTGTTGCTCAGCCCCAGCATTTT. Full variable domain (missing parts from reference TRBV7-6 and TRBJ1-5): GAGVSQSPRYKVTKRGQDVALRCDPISGHVSLYWYRQALGQGPEFLTYFNYEAQQDKSGLPNDRFSAERPEGSISTLTIQRTEQRDSAMYRCASSSGVAQPQHFGDGTRLSIL.

The count of this clone is one. The chain is built from TRBV10-3 and TRBJ1-1; the D gene is possibly TRBD1 (6 bases). The CDR3 spans 14 residues. V lost 0 bases, J lost 7 bases, and 12 bases lay in between. CDR1 and CDR2 (germline): ENHRY, SYGVKD. The CDR3 spells CAISESPGGSEAFF. The CDR3 DNA follows: TGTGCCATCAGTGAGTCACCCGGGGGCAGTGAAGCTTTCTTT.

DNA for the CDR3: TGTGCCAGCAGCCCCGGGGACCAGAGAAAGACCCAGTACTTC. Translation: CASSPGDQRKTQYF. The V and J genes are TRBV28 and TRBJ2-5; D possibly matches TRBD1 or TRBD2 (5 bases each). CDR1 and CDR2 (germline): MDHEN, SYDVKM. The ends were cut back, 6 bases at V and 6 bases at J, with 17 bases in the middle. The CDR3 covers 14 residues.